Each of the 32 T cell receptor beta chains below was sequenced from the same sample in a study of T cell changes during pregnancy in multiple sclerosis. Using immunoSEQ multiplex PCR, the repertoire was profiled, and TCRdb retains in-frame clones only, with some absent. Among about 110,000 clones, less than 95% were seen once, and the ten largest hold around 1.6%. Sequenced here: peripheral blood, sampled before pregnancy. These receptors were obtained from a female donor with multiple sclerosis, enrolled in a pregnancy study.

The chain combines TRBV29-1 with TRBJ2-1; TRBD2 might be the D (6 bases). Trimming left V 6 bases short and J 9 bases short, with 21 bases between. The CDR3 consists of 14 residues. Looked up from germline, CDR1 is SQVTM and CDR2 is ANQGSEA. The CDR3 DNA reads as TGCAGCGTCGTCAGCCAATATAGCGGAGGTGAGCAGTTCTTC. Amino acid sequence: CSVVSQYSGGEQFF.

The CDR3 loop reads CATGRDQNYNEQFF. For the CDR3, the DNA is TGTGCCACCGGACGGGATCAAAACTACAATGAGCAGTTCTTC. The gene calls are TRBV6-6 and TRBJ2-1; tentatively, D is TRBD2 (5 bases). The CDR3 sequence is 14 residues long. Germline V CDR1 and CDR2: MNHNY, SVGAGI (reference sequence). V dropped 10 bases and J dropped 3 bases, with 16 bases sitting between them.

Here the CDR3 DNA reads TGTGCCAGTAGTTCGAGGCCGGCTGGCTCCGAGCAGTACTTC. Translated: CASSSRPAGSEQYF. The gene calls are TRBV19 and TRBJ2-7; D remains unclear. Trimming shortened V by 5 bases and J by 6 bases, and 17 bases separated the two germline ends. CDR1 LNHDA and CDR2 SQIVND come from the germline V gene (reference sequence). The CDR3 extends over 14 amino acids.

The V gene is TRBV7-2, the J gene TRBJ2-7; perhaps TRBD2 as D (6 bases). Trimming left V 4 bases short and J 0 bases short, with 10 bases between. The CDR3 loop spans 14 amino acids. Germline lookup yields CDR1 SGHTA and CDR2 FQGNSA. This CDR3 reads CASSSDGSSYEQYF. The CDR3 coding sequence is TGTGCCAGCAGCTCAGACGGGAGCTCCTACGAGCAGTACTTC.

V usage is TRBV5-1 and J usage is TRBJ2-7, with TRBD2 matching 15 bases. V dropped 6 bases and J dropped 7; count of bases not matched to a gene: 5. The germline gives CDR1 SGHRS, CDR2 YFSETQ. CDR3 length equals 14 residues. CDR3: CASTAGLAGGEQYF. CDR3 bases: TGCGCCAGCACTGCGGGACTAGCGGGAGGAGAGCAGTACTTC.

This clone was found a few times. This chain joins TRBV6-1 and TRBJ1-2; TRBD1 matches at 9 bases. There are 14 residues in the CDR3. Germline V gives CDR1 MNHNS, CDR2 SASEGT. Losses at the gene ends were 5 bases for V and 4 bases for J; bases not matched to a gene: 5. This chain's CDR3 is CASSTGQGGYGYTF. The DNA of the CDR3 is TGTGCCAGCAGTACGGGACAGGGAGGCTATGGCTACACCTTC.

V gene TRBV7-9 combines with J gene TRBJ1-3; 9 nucleotides line up with TRBD1. Germline values: CDR1 SEHNR, CDR2 FQNEAQ (reference sequence). J was trimmed by 0 bases and V by 4 bases; bases with no gene match: 7. CDR3 length: 17 residues. CDR3: CASSYVMTGGSGNTIYF. Here the CDR3 DNA reads TGTGCCAGCAGCTACGTCATGACAGGGGGCTCTGGAAACACCATATATTTT.

The J gene is TRBJ2-1, the V gene TRBV6-1; tentative D call: TRBD1 (6 bases). The V end was cut by 0 bases, the J end by 3 bases, with 18 bases between. The CDR3 length is 18 residues. From germline, CDR1 is MNHNS and CDR2 SASEGT. The CDR3 reads CASSEALPGTPFYNEQFF. CDR3 nucleotides: TGTGCCAGCAGTGAAGCACTTCCCGGGACACCATTCTACAATGAGCAGTTCTTC.

The genes are TRBV28 and TRBJ1-5; possibly TRBD1 for D (6 bases). V lost 1 base and J lost 7, with 20 bases in between. Looked up from germline, CDR1 is MDHEN and CDR2 is SYDVKM. This CDR3 comprises 17 residues. For the CDR3, the DNA is TGTGCCAGCAGTTTATTAATCGGCAACAGGGCCAGACAGCCCCAGCATTTT. Its protein is CASSLLIGNRARQPQHF.

J is TRBJ2-3 and V is TRBV18; D ambiguous. CDR3 size: 11 residues. CDR1 and CDR2 from the germline V gene are KGHSH and LQKENI. V lost 3 bases and J 9 bases, leaving 7 bases between the germline ends. The CDR3 DNA sequence: TGTGCCAGCTCACCCGCGCAAACGCAGTATTTT. This gives the protein CASSPAQTQYF.

This chain links TRBV4-1 with TRBJ1-3; D gene unclear. The CDR3 runs to 15 residues. V lost 2 bases and J 0 bases, leaving 8 bases between the germline ends. The V gene's germline CDR1 is MGHRA and CDR2 YSYEKL. CDR3: CASSQLQYSGNTIYF. The CDR3 DNA sequence: TGCGCCAGCAGCCAATTACAGTACTCTGGAAACACCATATATTTT.

The rearrangement joins TRBV6-1 to TRBJ1-2, with D hard to call. CDR3 size: 14 residues. V lost 5 bases to trimming and J lost 2 bases, with 12 bases between them. Germline V gene sequence: CDR1 MNHNS, CDR2 SASEGT. CDR3 in DNA: TGTGCCAGCAGTCGTGACGGGGAAAACTATGGCTACACCTTC. It specifies CASSRDGENYGYTF.

As regards this clone: This CDR3 is also generated by other DNA sequences in the sample. This chain's CDR3 is CASSPRQGNTEAFF. Here the CDR3 DNA reads TGTGCCAGCAGCCCACGACAGGGGAACACTGAAGCTTTCTTT. The chain recombines TRBV7-2 with TRBJ1-1; 7 bases map to TRBD1. This CDR3 has 14 residues. Trimming cost V 5 bases and J 1 base; bases outside gene matches: 4. Looked up from germline, CDR1 is SGHTA and CDR2 is FQGNSA. The entire variable domain, with the rest obtained from reference TRBV7-2 and TRBJ1-1, is as follows: GAGVSQSPSNKVTEKGKDVELRCDPISGHTALYWYRQSLGQGLEFLIYFQGNSAPDKSGLPSDRFSAERTGGSVSTLTIQRTQQEDSAVYLCASSPRQGNTEAFFGQGTRLTVV.

The chain combines TRBV6-5 with TRBJ1-2, with 10 bases that match TRBD1. This CDR3 is 14 amino acids long. Per the germline V gene, CDR1 is MNHEY and CDR2 is SVGAGI. With V trimmed by 8 bases and J by 4 bases, 7 bases remained unmatched. Here the CDR3 reads CASATGTGAYGYTF. In DNA, the CDR3 is TGTGCCAGCGCAACCGGGACAGGGGCCTATGGCTACACCTTC.

In this sample, this clone turned up once. The chain uses TRBV6-1 and TRBJ2-7, with D maybe TRBD1 (5 bases). This CDR3 comprises 14 residues. Germline-derived CDR1 and CDR2 are MNHNS and SASEGT. V shed 8 bases and J shed 1 base, with 15 bases lying between them. CDR3: CASQRQNPSYEQYF. The CDR3 region has the DNA TGTGCCAGCCAAAGACAGAACCCTTCCTACGAGCAGTACTTC.

The genes are TRBV9 and TRBJ2-1; D is undetermined. V gave up 0 bases and J gave up 2 bases, with 6 bases separating them. CDR3 size: 14 residues. Germline V gene sequence: CDR1 SGDLS, CDR2 YYNGEE. The chain's CDR3 is CASSVASAYNEQFF. In DNA form, the CDR3 reads TGTGCCAGCAGCGTAGCGTCCGCCTACAATGAGCAGTTCTTC.

The chain combines TRBV5-5 with TRBJ1-1; D gene ambiguous. This CDR3 comprises 13 residues. Between the trimmed V and J ends, which lost 1 base and 5 bases, there was a span of 9 bases. Per germline, CDR1 SGHKS and CDR2 YYEKEE (reference sequence). For the CDR3, the DNA is TGTGCCAGCAGCTTGACGGCACAGACTGAAGCTTTCTTT. As protein: CASSLTAQTEAFF.

This clone came up once. CDR3: CASSLASGAEGEAFF. The CDR3 DNA is TGTGCCAGCAGCTTAGCGTCAGGGGCTGAGGGTGAAGCTTTCTTT. This sequence joins TRBV7-9 and TRBJ1-1; D possibly corresponds to TRBD1 (6 bases). The CDR3 totals 15 residues. V lost 0 bases and J 7 bases, leaving 15 bases between the germline ends. CDR1 and CDR2 from the germline V gene are SEHNR and FQNEAQ (reference sequence).

V gene TRBV7-8 combines with J gene TRBJ2-1; possibly TRBD2 for D (5 bases). Germline V CDR1 and CDR2: SGHVS, FQNEAQ. This CDR3 spans 16 amino acids. Trimming stripped 1 base from V and 0 bases from J, with 10 bases between. The CDR3 sequence: CASSLVLAVSYNEQFF. The DNA of the CDR3 is TGTGCCAGCAGCTTAGTCCTAGCAGTCTCCTACAATGAGCAGTTCTTC.

The CDR3 DNA reads TGTGCCAGCAGCTTAGGGACTGGCGGATACAGAAATACGCAGTATTTT. Translation gives CASSLGTGGYRNTQYF. This rearrangement joins TRBV7-6 to TRBJ2-3, with D possibly matching TRBD2 (5 bases). V shed 1 base and J shed 7 bases, with 18 bases lying between them. The germline V gene encodes CDR1 SGHVS and CDR2 FNYEAQ. The CDR3 totals 16 residues.

V usage is TRBV28 and J usage is TRBJ1-5; D is ambiguous. Germline assignment: CDR1 MDHEN and CDR2 SYDVKM. Trimming took 4 bases from V and 6 from J, leaving 16 bases between them. The CDR3 extends over 15 amino acids. CDR3 DNA: TGTGCCAGCAGTTCTCCCACGGGGTTGAGTCAGCCCCAGCATTTT. As protein: CASSSPTGLSQPQHF.

This chain uses TRBV10-3 with TRBJ1-3; D perhaps matches TRBD1 (6 bases). The V and J ends lost 5 bases and 3 bases respectively, with 8 bases between them. Germline CDR1 reads ENHRY; CDR2 reads SYGVKD. The CDR3 loop spans 13 amino acids. The CDR3 region is CAISPGDGNTIYF. CDR3 DNA sequence: TGTGCCATCAGTCCAGGGGATGGAAACACCATATATTTT.

The chain recombines TRBV2 with TRBJ1-5; D not resolved. Germline CDR1 reads SNHLY; CDR2 reads FYNNEI. Trimming cost V 2 bases and J 7 bases, with 15 bases left between them. There are 15 residues in the CDR3. The CDR3 loop is CASSESLVRGQPQHF. In nucleotides, the CDR3 is TGTGCCAGCAGTGAATCCCTAGTGAGAGGCCAGCCCCAGCATTTT.

The chain is built from TRBV5-6 and TRBJ2-3, with TRBD1 matching 10 bases. Germline-derived CDR1 and CDR2 are SGHDT and YYEEEE. The CDR3 runs to 13 residues. V shed 7 bases, J shed 3 bases, and the junction held 2 bases outside the gene matches. The CDR3 DNA reads TGTGCCAGCTCGGACAGGGGGACAGATACGCAGTATTTT. As protein: CASSDRGTDTQYF.

The chain employs TRBV19 and TRBJ1-5, with TRBD1 identical over 11 bases. The CDR3 extends over 15 amino acids. Per germline, CDR1 LNHDA and CDR2 SQIVND (reference sequence). The V gene end was trimmed by 6 bases and the J gene end by 3 bases; junction bases not matched to a gene: 4. The CDR3 protein is CASRGTGGNNQPQHF. CDR3 sequence (DNA): TGTGCCAGTAGGGGGACAGGGGGAAACAATCAGCCCCAGCATTTT. Supplemented by reference TRBV19 and TRBJ1-5, the full variable domain reads DGGITQSPKYLFRKEGQNVTLSCEQNLNHDAMYWYRQDPGQGLRLIYYSQIVNDFQKGDIAEGYSVSREKKESFPLTVTSAQKNPTAFYLCASRGTGGNNQPQHFGDGTRLSIL.

The rearrangement uses TRBV19 and TRBJ2-1; TRBD2 is a possible D gene (6 bases). CDR1 is LNHDA, CDR2 SQIVND, per germline (reference sequence). This CDR3 has 13 residues. The V end was cut by 4 bases, the J end by 8 bases, with 12 bases between. Written as DNA, the CDR3 is TGTGCCAGTAGTACGACTAGTCGGCATGAGCAGTTCTTC. It is translated as CASSTTSRHEQFF. Using reference TRBV19 and TRBJ2-1 for the parts outside the CDR3, the full variable domain is DGGITQSPKYLFRKEGQNVTLSCEQNLNHDAMYWYRQDPGQGLRLIYYSQIVNDFQKGDIAEGYSVSREKKESFPLTVTSAQKNPTAFYLCASSTTSRHEQFFGPGTRLTVL.

This chain connects TRBV9 to TRBJ2-2, with a weak D call TRBD1 (6 bases). This CDR3 is 16 amino acids long. Germline V gene sequence: CDR1 SGDLS, CDR2 YYNGEE. V lost 4 bases, J lost 1 base, and 14 bases lay in between. The CDR3 nucleotides are TGTGCCAGCAGCCCCCGGAAAGGGGGGAACACCGGGGAGCTGTTTTTT. It yields the protein CASSPRKGGNTGELFF.

This clone was found once. This chain connects TRBV30 to TRBJ1-4, with 12 bases fitting TRBD1. CDR1 and CDR2 (germline): GTSNPN, SVGIG (reference sequence). This CDR3 contains 15 residues. The junction had 5 bases not matched to a gene; V was cut back by 3 bases and J by 6 bases. The CDR3 DNA is TGTGCCTGGAGCAGTGGGACAGGGGGCGATGAAAAACTGTTTTTT. As protein: CAWSSGTGGDEKLFF.

The V gene is TRBV27, the J gene TRBJ1-1; TRBD1 matches 7 bases. V trimming: 5 bases; J trimming: 1 base; junction bases outside the gene matches: 7. This CDR3 comprises 15 residues. CDR1 and CDR2 from the germline V gene are MNHEY and SMNVEV (reference sequence). CDR3 coding DNA: TGTGCCAGCAGTCCCCGGGACAGACCGAACACTGAAGCTTTCTTT. Its protein product is CASSPRDRPNTEAFF.

As to this clone: This CDR3 is also generated by other DNA sequences in the sample. This sequence joins TRBV4-3 and TRBJ2-6; D unresolved. The CDR3 runs 16 residues. Per germline, CDR1 LGHNA and CDR2 YSLEER. Trimming pared 0 bases from V and 0 bases from J, leaving 6 bases between. The DNA for the CDR3 is TGCGCCAGCAGCCAAGATCGAGGCTCTGGGGCCAACGTCCTGACTTTC. Its translation: CASSQDRGSGANVLTF.

The rearrangement links TRBV4-1 to TRBJ1-2, with D maybe TRBD1 (5 bases). The CDR3 sequence is 14 residues long. Trimming stripped 0 bases from V and 7 bases from J, with 12 bases between. Germline V gives CDR1 MGHRA, CDR2 YSYEKL. For the CDR3, the DNA is TGCGCCAGCAGCCAAGATAGGACACCCTCTGGCTACACCTTC. This translates into CASSQDRTPSGYTF.

The chain links TRBV28 to TRBJ1-6; no clear D gene. V lost 6 bases and J lost 10, with 13 bases in between. This CDR3 region has 13 residues. The V gene's germline CDR1 is MDHEN and CDR2 SYDVKM. The chain's CDR3 is CASRRRDRSPLHF. CDR3 coding DNA: TGTGCCAGCAGGCGGAGAGACCGATCACCCCTCCACTTT.